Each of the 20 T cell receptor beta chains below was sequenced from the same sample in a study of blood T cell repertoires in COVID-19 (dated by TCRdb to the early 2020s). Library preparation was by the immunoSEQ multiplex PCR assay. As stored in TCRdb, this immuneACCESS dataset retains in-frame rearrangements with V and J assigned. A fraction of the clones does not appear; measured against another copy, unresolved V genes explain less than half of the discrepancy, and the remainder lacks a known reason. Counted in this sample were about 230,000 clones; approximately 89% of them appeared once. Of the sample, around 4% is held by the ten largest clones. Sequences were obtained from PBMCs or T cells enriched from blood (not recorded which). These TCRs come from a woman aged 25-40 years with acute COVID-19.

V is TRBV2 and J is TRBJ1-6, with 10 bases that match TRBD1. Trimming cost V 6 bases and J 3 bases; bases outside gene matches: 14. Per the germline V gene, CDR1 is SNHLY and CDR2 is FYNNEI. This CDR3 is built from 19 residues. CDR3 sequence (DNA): TGTGCCAGCAGACTCCGGGACAGGGGTCCCCTCCGCTATAATTCACCCCTCCACTTT. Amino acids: CASRLRDRGPLRYNSPLHF.

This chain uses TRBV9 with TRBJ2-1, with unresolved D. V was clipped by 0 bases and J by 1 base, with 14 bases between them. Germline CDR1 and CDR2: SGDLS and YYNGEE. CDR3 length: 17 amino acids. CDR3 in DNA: TGTGCCAGCAGCGTAGAACAGAAGATCGTTTCCTACAATGAGCAGTTCTTC. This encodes CASSVEQKIVSYNEQFF. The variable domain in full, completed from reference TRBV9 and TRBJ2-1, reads DSGVTQTPKHLITATGQRVTLRCSPRSGDLSVYWYQQSLDQGLQFLIQYYNGEERAKGNILERFSAQQFPDLHSELNLSSLELGDSALYFCASSVEQKIVSYNEQFFGPGTRLTVL.

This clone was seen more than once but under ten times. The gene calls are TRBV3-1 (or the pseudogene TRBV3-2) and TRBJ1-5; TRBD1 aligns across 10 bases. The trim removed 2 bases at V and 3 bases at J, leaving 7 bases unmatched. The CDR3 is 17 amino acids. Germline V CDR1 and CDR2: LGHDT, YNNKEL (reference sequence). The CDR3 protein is CASSQRGTGANNQPQHF. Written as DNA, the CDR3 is TGTGCCAGCAGCCAAAGGGGGACAGGGGCGAACAATCAGCCCCAGCATTTT.

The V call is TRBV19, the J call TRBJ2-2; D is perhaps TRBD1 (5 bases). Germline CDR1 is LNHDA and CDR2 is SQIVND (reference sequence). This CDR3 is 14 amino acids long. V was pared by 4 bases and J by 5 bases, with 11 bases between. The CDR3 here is CASSKGVGTGELFF. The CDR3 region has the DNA TGTGCCAGTAGTAAAGGGGTAGGGACCGGGGAGCTGTTTTTT.

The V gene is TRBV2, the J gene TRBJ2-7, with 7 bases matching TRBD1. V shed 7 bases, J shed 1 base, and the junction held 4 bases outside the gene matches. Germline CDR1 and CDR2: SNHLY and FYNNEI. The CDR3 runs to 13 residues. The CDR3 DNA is TGTGCCAGCAACAGGGGAGCATCCTACGAGCAGTACTTC. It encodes CASNRGASYEQYF.

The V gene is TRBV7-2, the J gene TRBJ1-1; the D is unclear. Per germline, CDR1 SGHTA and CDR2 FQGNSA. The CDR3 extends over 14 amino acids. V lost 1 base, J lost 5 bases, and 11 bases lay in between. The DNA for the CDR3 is TGTGCCAGCAGCTTAGTTCGGGTGTCGACTGAAGCTTTCTTT. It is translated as CASSLVRVSTEAFF.

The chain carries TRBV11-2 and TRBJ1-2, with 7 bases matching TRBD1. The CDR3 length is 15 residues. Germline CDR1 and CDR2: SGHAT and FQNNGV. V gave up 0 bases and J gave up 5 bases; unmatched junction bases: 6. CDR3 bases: TGTGCCAGCAGCTTAGACAGAGGGGGCGTGTATGGCTACACCTTC. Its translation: CASSLDRGGVYGYTF. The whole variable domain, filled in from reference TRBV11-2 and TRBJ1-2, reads EAGVAQSPRYKIIEKRQSVAFWCNPISGHATLYWYQQILGQGPKLLIQFQNNGVVDDSQLPKDRFSAERLKGVDSTLKIQPAKLEDSAVYLCASSLDRGGVYGYTFGSGTRLTVV.

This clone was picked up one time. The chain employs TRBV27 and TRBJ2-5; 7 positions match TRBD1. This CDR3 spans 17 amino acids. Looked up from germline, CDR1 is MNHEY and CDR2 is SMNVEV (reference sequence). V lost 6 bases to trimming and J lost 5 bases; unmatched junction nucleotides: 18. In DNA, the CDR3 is TGTGCCAGCAGGCCTCACCCCGGGACAGTGGGGTACGAGACCCAGTACTTC. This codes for CASRPHPGTVGYETQYF.

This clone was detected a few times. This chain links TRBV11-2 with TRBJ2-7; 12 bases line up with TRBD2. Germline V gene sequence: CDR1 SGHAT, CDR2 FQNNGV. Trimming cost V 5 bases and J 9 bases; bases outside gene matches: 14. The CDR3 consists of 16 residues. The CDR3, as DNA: TGTGCCAGCAGCCCTAACCTAGCGGGGGGGATCGAGGGGCAGTACTTC. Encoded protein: CASSPNLAGGIEGQYF.

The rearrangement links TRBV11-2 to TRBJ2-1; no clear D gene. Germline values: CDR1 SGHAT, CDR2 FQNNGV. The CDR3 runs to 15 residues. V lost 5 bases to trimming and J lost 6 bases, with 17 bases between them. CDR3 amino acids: CASSTLGPLGNEQFF. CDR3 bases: TGTGCCAGCAGCACCCTGGGCCCTTTGGGCAATGAGCAGTTCTTC.

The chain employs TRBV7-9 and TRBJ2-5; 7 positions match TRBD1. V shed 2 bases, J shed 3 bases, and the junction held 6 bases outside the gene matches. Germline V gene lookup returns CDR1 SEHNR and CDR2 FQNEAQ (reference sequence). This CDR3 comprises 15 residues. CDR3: CASSLRTGSKETQYF. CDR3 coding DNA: TGTGCCAGCAGCTTACGGACAGGATCGAAAGAGACCCAGTACTTC.

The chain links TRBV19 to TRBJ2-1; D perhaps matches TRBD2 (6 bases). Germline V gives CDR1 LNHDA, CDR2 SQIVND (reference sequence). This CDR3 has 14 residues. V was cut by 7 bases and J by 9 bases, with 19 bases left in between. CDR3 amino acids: CASKLGGLVGEQFF. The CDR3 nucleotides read TGTGCCAGTAAGCTGGGGGGATTGGTGGGTGAGCAGTTCTTC.

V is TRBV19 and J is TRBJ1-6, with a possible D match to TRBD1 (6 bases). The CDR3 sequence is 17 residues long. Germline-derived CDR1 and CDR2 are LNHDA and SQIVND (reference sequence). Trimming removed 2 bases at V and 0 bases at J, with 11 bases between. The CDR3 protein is CASSIRADSSYNSPLHF. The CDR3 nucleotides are TGTGCCAGTAGTATACGGGCGGACAGCTCCTATAATTCACCCCTCCACTTT.

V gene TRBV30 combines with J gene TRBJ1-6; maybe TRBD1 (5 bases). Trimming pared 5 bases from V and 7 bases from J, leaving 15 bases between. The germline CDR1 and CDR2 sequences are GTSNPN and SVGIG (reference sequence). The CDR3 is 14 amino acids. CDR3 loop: CAWQDTLGNSPLHF. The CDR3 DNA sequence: TGTGCCTGGCAGGACACCTTGGGGAATTCACCCCTCCACTTT.

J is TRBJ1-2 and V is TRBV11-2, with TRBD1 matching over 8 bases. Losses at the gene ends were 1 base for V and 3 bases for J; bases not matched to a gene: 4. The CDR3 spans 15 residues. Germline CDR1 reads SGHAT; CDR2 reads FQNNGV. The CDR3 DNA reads TGTGCCAGCAGCTTAGCAGGGGGCAACCACTATGGCTACACCTTC. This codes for CASSLAGGNHYGYTF. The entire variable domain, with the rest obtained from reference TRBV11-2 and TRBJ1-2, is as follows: EAGVAQSPRYKIIEKRQSVAFWCNPISGHATLYWYQQILGQGPKLLIQFQNNGVVDDSQLPKDRFSAERLKGVDSTLKIQPAKLEDSAVYLCASSLAGGNHYGYTFGSGTRLTVV.

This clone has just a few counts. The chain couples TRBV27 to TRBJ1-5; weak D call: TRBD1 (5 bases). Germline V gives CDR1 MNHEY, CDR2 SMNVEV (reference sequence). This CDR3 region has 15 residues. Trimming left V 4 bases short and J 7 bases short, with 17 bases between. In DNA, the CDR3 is TGTGCCAGCAGTTGGCGGGCGGGGCAGTTACAGCCCCAGCATTTT. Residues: CASSWRAGQLQPQHF.

The CDR3 spells CASSEVAGSYNEQFF. The CDR3 nucleotides read TGTGCCAGCAGTGAAGTAGCGGGGTCCTACAATGAGCAGTTCTTC. The gene calls are TRBV25-1 and TRBJ2-1, with 8 bases matching TRBD2. The V gene's germline CDR1 is MGHDK and CDR2 SYGVNS. This CDR3 has 15 residues. The V segment lost 2 bases and the J segment 1 base; nucleotides outside the gene matches: 1.

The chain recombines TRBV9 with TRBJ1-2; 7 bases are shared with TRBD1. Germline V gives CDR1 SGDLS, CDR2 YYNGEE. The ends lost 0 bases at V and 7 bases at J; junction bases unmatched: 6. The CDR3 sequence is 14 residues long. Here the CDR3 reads CASSVGRTGGGYTF. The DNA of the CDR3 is TGTGCCAGCAGCGTAGGCAGGACAGGTGGTGGCTACACCTTC.

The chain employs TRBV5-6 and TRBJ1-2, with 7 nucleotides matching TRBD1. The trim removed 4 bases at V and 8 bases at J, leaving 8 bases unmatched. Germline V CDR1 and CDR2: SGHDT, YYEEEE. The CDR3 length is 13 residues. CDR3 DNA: TGTGCCAGCAGCGACAGGGACTTAGGCGGCTACACCTTC. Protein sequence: CASSDRDLGGYTF. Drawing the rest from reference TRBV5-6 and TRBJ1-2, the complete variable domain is DAGVTQSPTHLIKTRGQQVTLRCSPKSGHDTVSWYQQALGQGPQFIFQYYEEEERQRGNFPDRFSGHQFPNYSSELNVNALLLGDSALYLCASSDRDLGGYTFGSGTRLTVV.

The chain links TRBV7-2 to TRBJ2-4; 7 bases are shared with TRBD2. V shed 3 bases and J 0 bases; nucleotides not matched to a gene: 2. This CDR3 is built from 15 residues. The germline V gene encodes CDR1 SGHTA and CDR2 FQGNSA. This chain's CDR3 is CASSFGGGAKNIQYF. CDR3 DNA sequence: TGTGCCAGCAGCTTCGGCGGGGGAGCCAAAAACATTCAGTACTTC.